This T cell receptor beta chain was recovered during a study of T cells in women clearing cervical HPV infection. About the research overall: HLA type stays a possible confounder, typing being limited.

Comment on this clone: What it binds is unknown. With the read ending 3 residues before the CDR3 end, the germline J gene is used to fill in that end. The same CDR3 is also encoded by other DNA sequences in this sample.

Germline V CDR1 and CDR2: SGHTA, FQGTGA. V lost 5 bases and J 4 bases, leaving 16 bases between the germline ends. The CDR3 is 15 amino acids. Regarding the study as a whole: CIN3+ cases had significantly higher TCR richness than controls; evenness did not differ. Richness plus V gene abundances separated cases from controls with AUC around 0.79.

Average input was roughly 1,100 ng genomic DNA for immunoSEQ TCR beta CDR3 amplification. TCRdb's table, derived via immunoSEQ multiplex PCR, lists solely in-frame clones and lacks some. The listing records 46,000 or so clones. The chain couples TRBV7-3 to TRBJ2-3; D is uncertain. This clonotype was sampled from a woman between 18 and 70 years old with a cervical HPV16 infection that either progressed to CIN3+ or cleared (not recorded which). The sequencing sample was made of blood buffy coat. The covered CDR3 bases are TGTGCCAGCAGCCCAATTAGTTACTTGGCAGATACG. Encoded protein: CASSPISYLADT. The whole CDR3 region reads CASSPISYLADTQYF.